The clone carrying this T cell receptor (beta chain) has just a few counts. Its antigen remains unknown. Other nucleotide sequences in the sample specify the same CDR3. Stated treatment: oral pan-JAK inhibitor, 5-10 mg twice daily. cDNA reverse transcribed from extracted RNA served as the sequencing template. Clones were sequenced by immunoSEQ multiplex PCR, and TCRdb holds only the in-frame ones, with some missing. The data show about 210,000 clones, more than 45% seen once. This record belongs to a study of CD8+ T cells in alopecia areata. The study, taken as a whole, reports: Numerous expanded lesional clones remained in scalp and blood during tofacitinib.

This sequence originates from a human donor with alopecia areata. Specimen: CD4+ T cells sorted from blood, collected at week 4, from a patient treated with tofacitinib.

The CDR3 bases are TGCAGCGTTGGTTCTACTGAAGCTTTCTTT. As protein: CSVGSTEAFF. The chain recombines TRBV29-1 with TRBJ1-1, with unresolved D. Germline CDR1 and CDR2: SQVTM and ANQGSEA. Trimming stripped 4 bases from V and 5 bases from J, with 5 bases between. The CDR3 has 10 amino acids. The full variable domain, rest sourced from reference TRBV29-1 and TRBJ1-1, is SAVISQKPSRDICQRGTSLTIQCQVDSQVTMMFWYRQQPGQSLTLIATANQGSEATYESGFVIDKFPISRPNLTFSTLTVSNMSPEDSSIYLCSVGSTEAFFGQGTRLTVV.